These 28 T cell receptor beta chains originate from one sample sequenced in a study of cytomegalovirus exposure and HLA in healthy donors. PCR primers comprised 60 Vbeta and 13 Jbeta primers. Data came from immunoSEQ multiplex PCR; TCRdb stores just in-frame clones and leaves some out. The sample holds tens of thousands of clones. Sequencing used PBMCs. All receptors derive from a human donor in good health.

The CDR3 is CATSRDRSPVSPQHF. The CDR3 DNA follows: TGTGCCACCAGCAGAGATCGGTCCCCGGTATCGCCCCAGCATTTT. The J gene is TRBJ1-5, the V gene TRBV15; D is unclear. V was shortened by 0 bases and J by 9 bases, with 15 bases between the two germline ends. Germline V gene data show CDR1 as LNHNV and CDR2 as YYDKDF (reference sequence). There are 15 residues in the CDR3. The full variable domain, completed using reference TRBV15 and TRBJ1-5, is DAMVIQNPRYQVTQFGKPVTLSCSQTLNHNVMYWYQQKSSQAPKLLFHYYDKDFNNEADTPDNFQSRRPNTSFCFLDIRSPGLGDTAMYLCATSRDRSPVSPQHFGDGTRLSIL.

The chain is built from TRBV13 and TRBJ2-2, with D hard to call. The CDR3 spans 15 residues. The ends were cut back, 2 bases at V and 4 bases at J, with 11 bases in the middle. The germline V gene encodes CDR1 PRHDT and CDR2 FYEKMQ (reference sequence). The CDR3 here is CASSLRPDFTGELFF. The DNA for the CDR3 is TGTGCCAGCAGCTTACGGCCAGACTTCACCGGGGAGCTGTTTTTT.

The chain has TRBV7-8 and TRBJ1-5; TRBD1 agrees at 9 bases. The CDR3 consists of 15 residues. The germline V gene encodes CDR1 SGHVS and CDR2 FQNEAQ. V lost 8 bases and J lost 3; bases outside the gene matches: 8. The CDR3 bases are TGTGCCAGCTCCACGGGGACAGGGAACAATCAGCCCCAGCATTTT. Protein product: CASSTGTGNNQPQHF.

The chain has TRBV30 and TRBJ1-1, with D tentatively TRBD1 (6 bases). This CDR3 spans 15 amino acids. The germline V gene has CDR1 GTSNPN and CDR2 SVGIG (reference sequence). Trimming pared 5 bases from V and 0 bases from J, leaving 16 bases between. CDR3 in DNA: TGTGCCTGGGGGACACGGACGTTTATGAACACTGAAGCTTTCTTT. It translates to CAWGTRTFMNTEAFF.

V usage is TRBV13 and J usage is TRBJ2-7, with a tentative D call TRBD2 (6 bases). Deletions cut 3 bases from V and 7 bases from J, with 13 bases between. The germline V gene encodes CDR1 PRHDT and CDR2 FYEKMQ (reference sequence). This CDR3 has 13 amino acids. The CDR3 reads CASSFGLGGEQYF. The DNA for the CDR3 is TGTGCCAGCAGCTTTGGACTTGGGGGGGAGCAGTACTTC.

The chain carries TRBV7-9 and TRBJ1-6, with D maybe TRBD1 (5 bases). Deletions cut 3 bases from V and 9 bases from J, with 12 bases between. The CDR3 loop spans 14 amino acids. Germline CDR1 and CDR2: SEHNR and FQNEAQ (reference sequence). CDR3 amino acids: CASSFPGDSSPLHF. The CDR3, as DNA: TGTGCCAGCAGCTTTCCGGGAGACAGTTCACCCCTCCACTTT.

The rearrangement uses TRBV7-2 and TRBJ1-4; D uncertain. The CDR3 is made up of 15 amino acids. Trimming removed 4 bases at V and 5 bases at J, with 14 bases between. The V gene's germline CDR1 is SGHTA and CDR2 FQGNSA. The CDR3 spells CASSSLGGSNEKLFF. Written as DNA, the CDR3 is TGTGCCAGCAGCTCCCTGGGAGGTTCCAATGAAAAACTGTTTTTT.

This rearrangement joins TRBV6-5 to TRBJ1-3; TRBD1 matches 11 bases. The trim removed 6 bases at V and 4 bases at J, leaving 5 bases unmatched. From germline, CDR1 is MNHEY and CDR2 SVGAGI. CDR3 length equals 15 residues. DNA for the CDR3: TGTGCCAGCAGGACCGGGACAGGGGGAGGAAACACCATATATTTT. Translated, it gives CASRTGTGGGNTIYF.

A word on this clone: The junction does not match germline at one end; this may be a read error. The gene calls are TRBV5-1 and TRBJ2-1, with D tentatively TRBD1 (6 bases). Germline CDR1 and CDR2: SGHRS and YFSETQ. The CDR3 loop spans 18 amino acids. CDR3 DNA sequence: TGCGCCAGCAGCTTGGGAGACAGGACATCAAGCTCCGACAATGAGCAGTTCTTC. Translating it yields CASSLGDRTSSSDNEQFF.

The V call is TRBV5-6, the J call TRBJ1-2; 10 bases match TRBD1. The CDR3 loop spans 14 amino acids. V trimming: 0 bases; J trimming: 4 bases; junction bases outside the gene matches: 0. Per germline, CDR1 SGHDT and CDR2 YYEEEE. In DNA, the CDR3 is TGTGCCAGCAGCTTGGGGACAGGGGGCTATGGCTACACCTTC. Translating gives CASSLGTGGYGYTF. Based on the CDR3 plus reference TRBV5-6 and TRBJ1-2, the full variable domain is DAGVTQSPTHLIKTRGQQVTLRCSPKSGHDTVSWYQQALGQGPQFIFQYYEEEERQRGNFPDRFSGHQFPNYSSELNVNALLLGDSALYLCASSLGTGGYGYTFGSGTRLTVV.

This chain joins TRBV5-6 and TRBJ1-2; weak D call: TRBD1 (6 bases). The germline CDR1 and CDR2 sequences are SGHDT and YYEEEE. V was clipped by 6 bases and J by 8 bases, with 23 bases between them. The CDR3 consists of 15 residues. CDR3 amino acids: CASTFKTGANGGYTF. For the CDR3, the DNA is TGTGCCAGCACCTTTAAGACAGGCGCGAATGGAGGCTACACCTTC.

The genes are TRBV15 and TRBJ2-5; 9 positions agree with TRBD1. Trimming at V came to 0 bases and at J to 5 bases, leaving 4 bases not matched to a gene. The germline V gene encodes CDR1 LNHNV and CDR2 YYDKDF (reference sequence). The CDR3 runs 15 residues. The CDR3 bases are TGTGCCACCAGCAGAGATCGGACAGGGGTGGAGACCCAGTACTTC. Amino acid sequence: CATSRDRTGVETQYF.

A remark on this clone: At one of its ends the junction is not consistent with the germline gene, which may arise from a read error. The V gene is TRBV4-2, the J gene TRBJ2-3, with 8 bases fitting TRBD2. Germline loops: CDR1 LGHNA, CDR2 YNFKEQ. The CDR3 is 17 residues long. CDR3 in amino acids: CASSQDGGRGGTDKQYF. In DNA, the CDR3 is TGTGCCAGCAGCCAAGATGGCGGTCGGGGGGGCACAGATAAGCAGTATTTT.

In DNA, the CDR3 is TGTGCCAGCAGTCGAATGGGCTTTCAAGAGACCCAGTACTTC. Translated: CASSRMGFQETQYF. V is TRBV7-8 and J is TRBJ2-5; D is uncertain. CDR1 is SGHVS, CDR2 FQNEAQ, per germline. The ends were cut back, 6 bases at V and 2 bases at J, with 13 bases in the middle. This CDR3 is built from 14 residues.

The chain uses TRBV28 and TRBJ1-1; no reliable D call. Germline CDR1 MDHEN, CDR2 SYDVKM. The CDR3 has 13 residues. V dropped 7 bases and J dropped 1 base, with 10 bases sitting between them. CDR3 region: CASNPPGNTEAFF. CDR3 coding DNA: TGTGCCAGCAATCCTCCGGGGAACACTGAAGCTTTCTTT.

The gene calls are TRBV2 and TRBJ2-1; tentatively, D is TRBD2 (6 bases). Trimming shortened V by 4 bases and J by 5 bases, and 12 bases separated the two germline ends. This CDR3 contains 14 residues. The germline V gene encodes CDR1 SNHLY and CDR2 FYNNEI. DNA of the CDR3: TGTGCCAGCAGTGGACTAGAAGCCGACAATGAGCAGTTCTTC. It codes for CASSGLEADNEQFF. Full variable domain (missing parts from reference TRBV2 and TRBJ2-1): EPEVTQTPSHQVTQMGQEVILRCVPISNHLYFYWYRQILGQKVEFLVSFYNNEISEKSEIFDDQFSVERPDGSNFTLKIRSTKLEDSAMYFCASSGLEADNEQFFGPGTRLTVL.

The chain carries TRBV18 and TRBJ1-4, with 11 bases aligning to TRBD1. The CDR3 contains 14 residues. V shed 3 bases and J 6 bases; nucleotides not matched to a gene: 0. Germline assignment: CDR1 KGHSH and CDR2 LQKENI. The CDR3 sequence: CASSPGQGDEKLFF. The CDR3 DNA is TGTGCCAGCTCACCGGGACAGGGGGATGAAAAACTGTTTTTT.

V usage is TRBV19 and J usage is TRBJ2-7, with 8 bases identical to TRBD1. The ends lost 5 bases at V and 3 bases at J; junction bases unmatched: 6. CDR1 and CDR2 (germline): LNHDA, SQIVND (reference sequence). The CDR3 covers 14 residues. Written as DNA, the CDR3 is TGTGCCAGTAGTTTCCGGGACAGGTTCTACGAGCAGTACTTC. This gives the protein CASSFRDRFYEQYF.

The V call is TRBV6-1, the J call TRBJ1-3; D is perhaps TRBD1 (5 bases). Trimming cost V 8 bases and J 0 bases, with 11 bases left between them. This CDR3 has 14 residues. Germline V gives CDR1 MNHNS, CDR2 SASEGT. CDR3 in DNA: TGTGCCAGCGAGGGCGGGGGCTCTGGAAACACCATATATTTT. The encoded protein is CASEGGGSGNTIYF.

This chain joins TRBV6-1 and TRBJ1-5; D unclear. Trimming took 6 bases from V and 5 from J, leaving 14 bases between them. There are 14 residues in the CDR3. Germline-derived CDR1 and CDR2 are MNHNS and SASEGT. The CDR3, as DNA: TGTGCCAGCAGGATACTATCCATGGATCAGCCCCAGCATTTT. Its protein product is CASRILSMDQPQHF.

DNA for the CDR3: TGCGCCAGCAGCCAGGACAGGCGTGCCTACGAGCAGTACTTC. Translated, it gives CASSQDRRAYEQYF. The chain has TRBV5-1 and TRBJ2-7; 7 nucleotides match TRBD1. The CDR3 totals 14 residues. V shed 4 bases, J shed 2 bases, and the junction held 6 bases outside the gene matches. CDR1 is SGHRS and CDR2 is YFSETQ in the germline V gene.

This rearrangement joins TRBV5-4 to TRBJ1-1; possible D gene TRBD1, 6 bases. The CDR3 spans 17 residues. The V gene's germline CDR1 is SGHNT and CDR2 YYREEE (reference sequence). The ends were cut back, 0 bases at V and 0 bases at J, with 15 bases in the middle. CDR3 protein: CASSLGLTGSLNTEAFF. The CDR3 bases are TGTGCCAGCAGCTTGGGGTTGACAGGTTCTTTGAACACTGAAGCTTTCTTT.

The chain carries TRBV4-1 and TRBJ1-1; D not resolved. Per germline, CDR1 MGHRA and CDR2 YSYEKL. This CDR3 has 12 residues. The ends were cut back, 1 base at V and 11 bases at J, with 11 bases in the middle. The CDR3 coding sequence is TGCGCCAGCAGCCAAGGCCTACCAGCGGCTTTCTTT. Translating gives CASSQGLPAAFF.

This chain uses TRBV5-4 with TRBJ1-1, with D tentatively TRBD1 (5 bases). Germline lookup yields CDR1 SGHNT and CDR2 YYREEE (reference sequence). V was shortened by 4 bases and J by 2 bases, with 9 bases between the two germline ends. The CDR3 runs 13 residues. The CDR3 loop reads CASSIQGNTEAFF. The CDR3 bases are TGTGCCAGCAGCATTCAGGGAAACACTGAAGCTTTCTTT.

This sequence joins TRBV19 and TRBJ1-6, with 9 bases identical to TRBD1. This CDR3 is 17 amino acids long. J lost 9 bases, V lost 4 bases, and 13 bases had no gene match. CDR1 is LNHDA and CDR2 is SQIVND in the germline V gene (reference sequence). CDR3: CASSKNRGLTPTSPLHF. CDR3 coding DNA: TGTGCCAGTAGTAAAAACAGGGGGCTAACCCCAACTTCACCCCTCCACTTT.

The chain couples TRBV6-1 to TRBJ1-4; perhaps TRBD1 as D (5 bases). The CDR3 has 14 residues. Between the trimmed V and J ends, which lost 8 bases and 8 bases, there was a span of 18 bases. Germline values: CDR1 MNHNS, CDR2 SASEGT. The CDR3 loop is CASSRPDSIEKLFF. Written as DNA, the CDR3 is TGTGCCAGCTCCCGGCCTGACAGCATAGAAAAACTGTTTTTT.

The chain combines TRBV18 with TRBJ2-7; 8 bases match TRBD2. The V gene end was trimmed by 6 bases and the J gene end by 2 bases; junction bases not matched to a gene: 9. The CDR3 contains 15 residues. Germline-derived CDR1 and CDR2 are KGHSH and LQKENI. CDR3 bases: TGTGCCAGCTCCTCCTCCGGGGGGGACGCCTACGAGCAGTACTTC. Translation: CASSSSGGDAYEQYF.

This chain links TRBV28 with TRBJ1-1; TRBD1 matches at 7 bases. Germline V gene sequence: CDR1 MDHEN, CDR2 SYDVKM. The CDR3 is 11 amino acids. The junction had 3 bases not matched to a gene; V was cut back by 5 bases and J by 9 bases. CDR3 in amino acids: CASSGGQQAFF. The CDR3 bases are TGTGCCAGCAGTGGGGGACAGCAAGCTTTCTTT.